This entry lists 4 T cell receptor beta chains sequenced from one sample in a study of molecular identifiers for immune sequencing clone quantification. TCRdb fed the PCR reads into MiXCR, producing one record per CDR3 protein. The sample yields about 330,000 distinct CDR3 sequences, 24% seen once. Specimen: naive CD8+ T cells from blood, with Jurkat cell RNA spiked in. Subset specified: FACS-sorted CD8+CD4-CCR7+CD45RA+ naive T cells. The receptor set was obtained from a human donor in good health. Some libraries in this study had Jurkat cell RNA spiked in.

Only a few counts were recorded for this clonotype. The chain joins TRBV30 to TRBJ2-7; TRBD1 aligns across 10 bases. The CDR3 sequence is 15 residues long. J lost 1 base, V lost 3 bases, and 6 bases had no gene match. From germline, CDR1 is GTSNPN and CDR2 SVGIG (reference sequence). CDR3 nucleotide sequence: TGTGCCTGGAGCGCTGACAGGGGGCCTTCCTACGAGCAGTACTTC. Its protein is CAWSADRGPSYEQYF.

The table lists this clonotype with a few counts. The V and J genes are TRBV7-2 and TRBJ2-7; D ambiguous. The length of the CDR3 is 14 residues. CDR1 and CDR2 from the germline V gene are SGHTA and FQGNSA. V gave up 1 base and J gave up 2 bases, with 9 bases separating them. Here the CDR3 DNA reads TGTGCCAGCAGCTTAGGTCCAGATGCCTACGAGCAGTACTTC. Translated, it gives CASSLGPDAYEQYF.

The table lists this clonotype with many counts. The rearrangement uses TRBV7-9 and TRBJ2-5, with 9 bases aligning to TRBD2. This CDR3 is 15 amino acids long. The germline V gene has CDR1 SEHNR and CDR2 FQNEAQ (reference sequence). V shed 3 bases, J shed 6 bases, and the junction held 8 bases outside the gene matches. CDR3 nucleotides: TGTGCCAGCAGCTTGGCTAGCGGGATCGGAAAGACCCAGTACTTC. Translating gives CASSLASGIGKTQYF.

There are many counts of this clonotype. The chain has TRBV7-9 and TRBJ1-1; TRBD1 matches 7 bases. This CDR3 comprises 11 residues. V trimming: 1 base; J trimming: 10 bases; junction bases outside the gene matches: 0. CDR1 and CDR2 (germline): SEHNR, FQNEAQ (reference sequence). CDR3 residues: CASSLGQGAFF. DNA for the CDR3: TGTGCCAGCAGCTTAGGACAGGGAGCTTTCTTT.